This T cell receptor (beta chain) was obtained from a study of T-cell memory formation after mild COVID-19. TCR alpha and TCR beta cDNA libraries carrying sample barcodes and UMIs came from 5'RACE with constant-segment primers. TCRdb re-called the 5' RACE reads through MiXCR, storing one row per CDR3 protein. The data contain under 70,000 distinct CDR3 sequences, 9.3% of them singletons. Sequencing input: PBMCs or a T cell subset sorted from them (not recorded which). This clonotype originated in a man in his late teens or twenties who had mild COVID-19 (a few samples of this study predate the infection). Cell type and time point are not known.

The CDR3: CASSPGAANQPQHF. The CDR3 DNA reads TGCGCCAGCAGCCCGGGGGCGGCCAATCAGCCCCAGCATTTT. V and J are TRBV5-1 and TRBJ1-5; maybe TRBD1 (6 bases). Trimming stripped 4 bases from V and 3 bases from J, with 11 bases between. The CDR3 contains 14 residues. Germline values: CDR1 SGHRS, CDR2 YFSETQ.